A single T cell receptor (beta chain) is shown here with its context. The table lists this clonotype with a few counts. It lacks a known antigen. Per-nucleotide qualities are absent, and no much larger clonotype sits a single base away. The data were produced on an Illumina HiSeq 2500. Quantitative 5'-RACE with molecular barcodes was the method used to prepare the TCR beta libraries. The source study handled its data this way. A new computational method based on a probabilistic model of VDJ rearrangement was used to identify disease-linked TCR variants. In TCRdb, the public reads were trimmed at Q25 with fastp and aligned with MiXCR, with productive beta chains retained. All rows with the same CDR3 protein become a single entry with the most common DNA and genes. Here the V and J calls rest on TCRdb's processing, not on the authors' analysis. In all, the sample holds about 800,000 distinct CDR3 sequences, and over 9.5% of those were seen once. The ten largest make up 0.51% of the sample.

These data belong to a study of CD8 T cells in ankylosing spondylitis listed by TCRdb under 2017. Regarding the study in general: The study profiled T cell receptor beta repertoires in healthy donors and ankylosing spondylitis patients to find disease-linked TCR variants. Peripheral blood was sampled, and synovial fluid was additionally collected from ankylosing spondylitis patients. The full study cohort was made up of under 30 ankylosing spondylitis patients and about a hundred healthy donors.

Here is what the overall study found, with its caveats: Blood from ankylosing spondylitis patients appeared to be characterized by a TCR beta motif made up of under 10 highly homologous amino acid variants. Significant enrichment of the disease-linked clones was reported in matched synovial fluid samples from ankylosing spondylitis patients. Some TCR beta motif variants had previously been reported in synovial fluid and blood of reactive arthritis patients, which suggested common disease-initiation mechanisms. A CD8+ phenotype was shown by the disease-linked clones, which were found at relatively low frequencies in peripheral blood.

For this chain, trimming is 5 bases at the V end and 5 bases at the J end, and the number of junction bases without a gene match is 5. The germline V gene provides CDR1 KGHSH and CDR2 LQKENI. The CDR3, from cysteine to phenylalanine, totals 13 residues. Of all the DNA, just the CDR3 is kept, 39 bases in frame from base 1. Sequenced: blood, either unsorted or a sorted T cell fraction (not recorded which). The receptor was isolated from a male donor with ankylosing spondylitis. The chain links TRBV18 with TRBJ1-1; 7 of the junction bases match TRBD1. The DNA is TGTGCCAGCTCAACCTTACAGGGGACTGAAGCTTTCTTT. This is translated as CASSTLQGTEAFF.